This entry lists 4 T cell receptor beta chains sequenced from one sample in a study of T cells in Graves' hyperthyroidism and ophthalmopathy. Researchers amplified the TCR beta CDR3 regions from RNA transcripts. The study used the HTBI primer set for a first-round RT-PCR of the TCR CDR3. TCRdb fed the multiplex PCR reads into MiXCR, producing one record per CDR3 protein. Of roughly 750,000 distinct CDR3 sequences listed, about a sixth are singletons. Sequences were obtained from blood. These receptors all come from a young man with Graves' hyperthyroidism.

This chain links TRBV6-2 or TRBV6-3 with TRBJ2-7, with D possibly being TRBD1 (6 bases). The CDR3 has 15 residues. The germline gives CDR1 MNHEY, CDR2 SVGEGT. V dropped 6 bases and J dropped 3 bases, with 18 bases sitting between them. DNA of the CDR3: TGTGCCAGCAGCCGGGACACCTTCATGTTCTACGAGCAGTACTTC. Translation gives CASSRDTFMFYEQYF.

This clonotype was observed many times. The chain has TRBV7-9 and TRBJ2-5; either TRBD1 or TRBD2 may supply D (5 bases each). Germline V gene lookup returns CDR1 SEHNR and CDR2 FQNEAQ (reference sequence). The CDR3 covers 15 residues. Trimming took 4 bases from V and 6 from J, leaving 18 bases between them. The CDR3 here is CASSSTHRGKQTQYF. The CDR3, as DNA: TGTGCCAGCAGCTCCACCCACCGGGGCAAGCAGACCCAGTACTTC.

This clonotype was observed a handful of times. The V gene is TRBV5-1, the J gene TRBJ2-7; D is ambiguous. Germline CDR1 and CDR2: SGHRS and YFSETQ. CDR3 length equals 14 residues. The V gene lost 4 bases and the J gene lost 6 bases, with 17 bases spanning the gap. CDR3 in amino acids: CASSVTDPSGEQYF. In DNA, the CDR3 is TGCGCCAGCAGCGTGACTGATCCCTCGGGCGAGCAGTACTTC.

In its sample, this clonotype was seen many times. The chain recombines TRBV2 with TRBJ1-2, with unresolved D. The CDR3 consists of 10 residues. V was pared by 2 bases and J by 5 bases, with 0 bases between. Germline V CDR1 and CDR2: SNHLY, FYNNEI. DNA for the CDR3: TGTGCCAGCAGTGAATATGGCTACACCTTC. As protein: CASSEYGYTF.